The subject of this entry is one TCR beta chain. Its specificity is unknown. The CDR3 has 13 residues. Trimming shortened V by 0 bases and J by 1 base, and 4 bases separated the two germline ends. CDR1 is SGHRS and CDR2 is YFSETQ in the germline V gene. The data originate from a study of cytomegalovirus exposure and HLA in healthy donors. Overall study results and limits: In an earlier analysis, most TCR beta V segments were productive about 87% or about 30% of the time.

Amplification used 60 Vbeta primers and 13 Jbeta primers. Profiling relied on immunoSEQ multiplex PCR, and the TCRdb table lists in-frame clones only, not all of them. The sample consists of roughly 200,000 clones, approximately 80% of them appearing once. The donors comprised healthy bone marrow donors. The sample comprised PBMCs. The J gene is TRBJ2-5, the V gene TRBV5-1, with unresolved D. This TCR was recovered from a female donor in good health and CMV-seronegative. This CDR3 is CASSLVLQETQYF. CDR3 coding DNA: TGCGCCAGCAGCTTGGTCCTCCAAGAGACCCAGTACTTC.